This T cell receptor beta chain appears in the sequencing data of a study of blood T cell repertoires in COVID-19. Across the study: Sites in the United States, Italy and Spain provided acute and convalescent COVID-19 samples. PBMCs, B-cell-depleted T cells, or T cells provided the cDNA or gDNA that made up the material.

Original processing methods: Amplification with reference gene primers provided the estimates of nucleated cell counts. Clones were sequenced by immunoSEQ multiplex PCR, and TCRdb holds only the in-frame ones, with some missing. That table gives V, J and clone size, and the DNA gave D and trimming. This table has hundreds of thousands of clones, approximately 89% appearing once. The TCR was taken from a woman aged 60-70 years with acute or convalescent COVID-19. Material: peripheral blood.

The CDR3 is CSVPKLSHNEQFF. The CDR3 DNA is TGCAGCGTTCCCAAACTTAGCCACAATGAGCAGTTCTTC. This chain joins TRBV29-1 and TRBJ2-1, with D hard to call. Trimming took off 5 bases at V and 5 bases at J, with 13 bases between the two ends. The germline gives CDR1 SQVTM, CDR2 ANQGSEA. This CDR3 is 13 amino acids long.